A selection of T cell receptor beta chains follows, all from one sample in a study of blood T cell repertoires in COVID-19. Assay used: immunoSEQ multiplex PCR; TCRdb lists only in-frame clones, some missing. The sample holds about 380,000 clones, roughly 85% seen once. The sequenced sample consisted of peripheral blood. These receptors came from a young woman with acute or convalescent COVID-19. Both conserved end residues are part of each CDR3. D genes are given only for firm matches. Some rows mark clone size as missing; the rest say once, few, many or name a class of expanded clone.

j_call clone_size d_call v_call cdr3_nt cdr3_aa
TRBJ1-5 NA TRBD1 TRBV4-1 TGCGCCAGCAGACCCACAGGGGTAAGCAATCAGCCCCAGCATTTT CASRPTGVSNQPQHF
TRBJ1-6 NA NA TRBV2 TGTGCCAGCAGTGAACAGGGAAAGAATTCACCCCTCCACTTT CASSEQGKNSPLHF
TRBJ2-7 NA TRBD2 TRBV12-5 TGTGCTAGTGGTTTCCCAGCGGGGTACTCCTACGAGCAGTACTTC CASGFPAGYSYEQYF
TRBJ1-6 many TRBD1 TRBV4-1 TGCGCCAGCAGCCAAGAGTCAGGGGGCCACAATTCACCCCTCCACTTT CASSQESGGHNSPLHF
TRBJ1-5 NA NA TRBV4-1 TGCGCCAGCAGCCAAGGCGGGCAGTTTAATCAGCCCCAGCATTTT CASSQGGQFNQPQHF
TRBJ2-3 NA TRBD1 TRBV3-1/TRBV3-2 TGTGCCAGCAGACCTGACAGGGGGCTAGTCACAGATACGCAGTATTTT CASRPDRGLVTDTQYF
TRBJ2-3 once TRBD1 TRBV2 TGTGCCAGCAGTACAAATCCGGGACAGGGAAGCACAGATACGCAGTATTTT CASSTNPGQGSTDTQYF
TRBJ1-1 few TRBD1 TRBV19 TGTGCCAGTAGTACTCAACAGGGGACTGAAGCTTTCTTT CASSTQQGTEAFF
TRBJ1-2 NA NA TRBV28 TGTGCCAGCAGCTGGGGGGACGGAAACTATGGCTACACCTTC CASSWGDGNYGYTF
TRBJ1-5 NA NA TRBV7-8 TGTGCCAGCAGCTATAGTCCCCCAGGGAAGACTCAGCCCCAGCATTTT CASSYSPPGKTQPQHF
TRBJ1-6 NA TRBD1 TRBV4-1 TGCGCCAGCAGCCCGACTGACAGGGCCCATAATTCACCCCTCCACTTT CASSPTDRAHNSPLHF
TRBJ2-7 NA NA TRBV4-1 TGCGCCAGCAGCCCCCGGAGAGGGCAGGACGAGCAGTACTTC CASSPRRGQDEQYF
TRBJ2-3 NA NA TRBV19 TGTGCCAGTAGCCCCGCCGCCCGGCGGGGCACAGATACGCAGTATTTT CASSPAARRGTDTQYF
TRBJ2-7 NA NA TRBV5-5 TGTGCCAGCAGCTTCGTTTACTCCTACGAGCAGTACTTC CASSFVYSYEQYF
TRBJ2-7 NA NA TRBV9 TGTGCCAGCAGCGTTTCGGGGAGCCCCAGCTACGAGCAGTACTTC CASSVSGSPSYEQYF
TRBJ2-7 NA NA TRBV3-1/TRBV3-2 TGTGCCAGCAGCCCGAGAGGGACCTACGAGCAGTACTTC CASSPRGTYEQYF
TRBJ2-3 NA TRBD2 TRBV27 TGTGCCAGCAGTTTTTACGCGGGGGGCACAGATACGCAGTATTTT CASSFYAGGTDTQYF
TRBJ1-2 NA NA TRBV5-6 TGTGCCAGCAGCTTATCCCACAGGCATAACTATGGCTACACCTTC CASSLSHRHNYGYTF
TRBJ1-2 few NA TRBV5-6 TGTGCCAGCAGCTACTATAACTATGGCTACACCTTC CASSYYNYGYTF
TRBJ1-4 once NA TRBV11-2 TGTGCCAGCAGCTTAGGGGGCCCTGAAAAACTGTTTTTT CASSLGGPEKLFF
TRBJ2-7 once TRBD1 TRBV11-2 TGTGCCAGCAGCCTAGTTTTAGGACAGGGGGCTTCCGAGCAGTACTTC CASSLVLGQGASEQYF
TRBJ1-6 NA NA TRBV9 TGTGCCAGCAGCGTAGAGGGGGGGCTGGCAGGGGAAAATTCACCCCTCCACTTT CASSVEGGLAGENSPLHF
TRBJ2-5 once NA TRBV9 TGTGCCAGCAGCGTAGACGGGAGCGGGGAGACCCAGTACTTC CASSVDGSGETQYF
TRBJ2-7 NA TRBD2 TRBV2 TGTGCCAGCAGTGCCCGGACTAGAGAGCAGTACTTC CASSARTREQYF
TRBJ2-1 NA TRBD1 TRBV27 TGTGCCAGCAGTCAACGACCGGGACAGGGCCCCTACAATGAGCAGTTCTTC CASSQRPGQGPYNEQFF
TRBJ2-1 NA TRBD1 TRBV7-9 TGTGCCAGCAGCCCCCGTCAGGACAGGGGAGGTAATCAGTACAATGAGCAGTTCTTC CASSPRQDRGGNQYNEQFF
TRBJ1-3 NA NA TRBV28 TGTGCCAGCAGGCGAGTGACAGAGCTCTCTGGAAACACCATATATTTT CASRRVTELSGNTIYF
TRBJ1-1 NA NA TRBV5-6 TGTGTCAGCAGCTTACTACAGGGGAACACTGAAGCTTTCTTT CVSSLLQGNTEAFF
TRBJ2-2 NA NA TRBV19 TGTGCCAGTAGTATAGATCTATTCCGTACCGGGGAGCTGTTTTTT CASSIDLFRTGELFF
TRBJ1-2 NA TRBD1 TRBV5-1 TGCGCCAGCACAAATCCCGGGACAGATTATGGCTACACCTTC CASTNPGTDYGYTF
TRBJ1-2 NA TRBD1 TRBV7-8 TGTGCCAGCAGCCCCTCCAGGGGGAACTATGGCTACACCTTC CASSPSRGNYGYTF
TRBJ1-1 NA TRBD1 TRBV9 TGTGCCAGCAGCGTAGTGGCAGGGGGGAGTAGGAGAGCTTTCTTT CASSVVAGGSRRAFF
TRBJ1-6 NA NA TRBV10-3 TGTGCCATCGGTGTGGGGCGGCTCAATTCACCCCTCCACTTT CAIGVGRLNSPLHF
TRBJ2-5 once TRBD1 TRBV9 TGTGCCAGCAGCGTAGGGACAGGGCTAGAGACCCAGTACTTC CASSVGTGLETQYF
TRBJ2-3 once NA TRBV9 TGTGCCAGCAGCGTATTGGGAACTAGACGGGATACGCAGTATTTT CASSVLGTRRDTQYF
TRBJ1-4 NA NA TRBV6-2/TRBV6-3 TGTGCCAGCAGTTACTCGCCAGGGGCGAGTGAAAAACTGTTTTTT CASSYSPGASEKLFF